This TCR beta chain was obtained from a study of molecular identifiers for immune sequencing clone quantification. The authors gated naive CD8 T cells as CD8+CD4-CCR7+CD45RA+ for sorting. CDR1 is MNHEY and CDR2 is SMNVEV in the germline V gene (reference sequence). The CDR3 runs 15 residues. V was pared by 6 bases and J by 4 bases, with 12 bases of the junction left unmatched. Study results and limitations: Sizes of clones that are highly expanded could be underestimated (if identical TCR molecules share a barcode). Spike-in Jurkat TCR RNA from a single cell reportedly registered among about a million naive cells.

This clonotype has at least ten counts. As yet, its antigen is unknown. Via MiXCR, TCRdb re-called the PCR reads, giving one row per CDR3 protein. Of about 640,000 distinct CDR3 sequences listed, 15% to 20% are singletons. This rearrangement joins TRBV27 to TRBJ2-7; TRBD1 aligns across 7 bases. The sample comprised naive CD8+ T cells from blood, with Jurkat cell RNA spiked in. Subset given: FACS-sorted CD8+CD4-CCR7+CD45RA+ naive T cells. This TCR derives from a human donor in good health. Some libraries in this study had Jurkat cell RNA spiked in. The CDR3 spells CASSFFGTEGYEQYF. The CDR3 DNA follows: TGTGCCAGCAGCTTCTTCGGGACAGAAGGGTACGAGCAGTACTTC.